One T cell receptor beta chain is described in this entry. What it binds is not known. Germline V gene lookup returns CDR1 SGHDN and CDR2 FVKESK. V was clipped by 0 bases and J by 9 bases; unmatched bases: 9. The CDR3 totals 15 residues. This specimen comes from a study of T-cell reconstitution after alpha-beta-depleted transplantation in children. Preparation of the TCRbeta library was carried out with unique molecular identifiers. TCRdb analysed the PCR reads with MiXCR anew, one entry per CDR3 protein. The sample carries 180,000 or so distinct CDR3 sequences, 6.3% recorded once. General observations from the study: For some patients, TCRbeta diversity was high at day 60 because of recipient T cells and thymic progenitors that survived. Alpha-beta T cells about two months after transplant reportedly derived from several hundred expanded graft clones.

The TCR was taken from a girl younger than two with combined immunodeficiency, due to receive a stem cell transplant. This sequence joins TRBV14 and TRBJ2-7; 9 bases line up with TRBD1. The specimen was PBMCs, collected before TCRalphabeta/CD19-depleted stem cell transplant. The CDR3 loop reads CASSQDDGDRVGQYF. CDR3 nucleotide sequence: TGTGCCAGCAGCCAAGATGATGGGGACAGGGTGGGGCAGTACTTC.